This passage covers 21 T cell receptor beta chains from one sample sequenced in a study of T cell responses to AZD1222 COVID-19 vaccine. Sequencing was performed with immunoSEQ multiplex PCR; in TCRdb, only in-frame clones are kept and a portion is missing. The table has 70,000 to 90,000 clones, over 85% seen once; the top ten hold 3%. This specimen was peripheral blood, taken on day 0 of AZD1222 vaccination. These TCRs come from an adult in good health.

The chain uses TRBV19 and TRBJ2-1; TRBD2 matches at 9 bases. V lost 7 bases, J lost 9 bases, and 10 bases stayed unmatched. Germline V gene data show CDR1 as LNHDA and CDR2 as SQIVND (reference sequence). The CDR3 contains 14 residues. CDR3 in amino acids: CASTNPGTSSEQFF. The CDR3, as DNA: TGTGCCAGTACCAACCCCGGGACTAGCAGTGAGCAGTTCTTC.

The DNA for the CDR3 is TGTGCCAGCAGCCATCGGGGGGATGCTGAAGCTTTCTTT. Translating it yields CASSHRGDAEAFF. The V and J genes are TRBV3-1 (or the pseudogene TRBV3-2) and TRBJ1-1; D perhaps matches TRBD1 (5 bases). The V and J ends lost 3 bases and 6 bases respectively, with 11 bases between them. The germline CDR1 and CDR2 sequences are LGHDT and YNNKEL (reference sequence). The CDR3 length is 13 residues.

This clone appeared a single time. This chain connects TRBV2 to TRBJ1-3; 10 bases fit TRBD1. The junction had 4 bases not matched to a gene; V was cut back by 7 bases and J by 4 bases. The CDR3 totals 14 residues. Per the germline V gene, CDR1 is SNHLY and CDR2 is FYNNEI. CDR3 DNA sequence: TGTGCCAGCAAGACAGGGGGCGGGGGAAACACCATATATTTT. This translates into CASKTGGGGNTIYF.

The V call is TRBV5-4, the J call TRBJ2-7, with 10 bases fitting TRBD1. CDR3 length: 15 amino acids. Germline CDR1 and CDR2: SGHNT and YYREEE (reference sequence). The ends lost 4 bases at V and 4 bases at J; junction bases unmatched: 8. The CDR3 is CASSTRDRGLYEQYF. The CDR3 DNA follows: TGTGCCAGCAGCACCCGGGACAGGGGTCTGTACGAGCAGTACTTC.

This chain joins TRBV27 and TRBJ1-5; D uncertain. Trimming removed 0 bases at V and 0 bases at J, with 12 bases between. The CDR3 has 17 residues. CDR1 is MNHEY and CDR2 is SMNVEV in the germline V gene (reference sequence). The CDR3 nucleotides read TGTGCCAGCAGTTTATCGGACCCAGGATATAGCAATCAGCCCCAGCATTTT. It translates to CASSLSDPGYSNQPQHF.

This clone was detected only a few times. The chain recombines TRBV10-3 with TRBJ2-1, with D hard to call. Looked up from germline, CDR1 is ENHRY and CDR2 is SYGVKD. The CDR3 has 11 residues. Trimming removed 4 bases at V and 7 bases at J, with 5 bases between. The CDR3 region has the DNA TGTGCCATCAGTGGGGCTAATGAGCAGTTCTTC. Translated, it gives CAISGANEQFF.

This clone was observed once. The genes are TRBV19 and TRBJ2-7, with a weak D call TRBD1 (6 bases). There are 15 residues in the CDR3. With 4 bases removed from V and 0 bases from J, the gap between germline ends came to 13 bases. Germline CDR1 and CDR2: LNHDA and SQIVND (reference sequence). CDR3 loop: CASSTGTRSSYEQYF. Here the CDR3 DNA reads TGTGCCAGTAGTACTGGGACACGCAGCTCCTACGAGCAGTACTTC.

The chain is built from TRBV24-1 and TRBJ2-5; the D is unclear. Trimming cost V 4 bases and J 5 bases, with 10 bases left between them. CDR3 length: 13 amino acids. Germline lookup yields CDR1 KGHDR and CDR2 SFDVKD. CDR3 nucleotides: TGTGCCACCAGTGACCTGAACGTCGAGACCCAGTACTTC. Its protein product is CATSDLNVETQYF.

This sequence joins TRBV27 and TRBJ2-2, with 7 bases fitting TRBD1. Germline V gene lookup returns CDR1 MNHEY and CDR2 SMNVEV (reference sequence). There are 16 residues in the CDR3. Germline trimming cut 4 bases from V and 0 bases from J; bases unmatched to any gene: 5. This chain's CDR3 is CASSSTGQSNTGELFF. The CDR3 nucleotides are TGTGCCAGCAGTTCTACGGGACAGTCGAACACCGGGGAGCTGTTTTTT.

The chain recombines TRBV30 with TRBJ1-1, with 7 bases fitting TRBD1. Germline CDR1 is GTSNPN and CDR2 is SVGIG (reference sequence). V dropped 0 bases and J dropped 3; count of bases not matched to a gene: 13. This CDR3 is built from 17 residues. CDR3 bases: TGTGCCTGGAGTGTAAGGAGACAGGGAAACGGCGACACTGAAGCTTTCTTT. Translation gives CAWSVRRQGNGDTEAFF.

The J gene is TRBJ1-1, the V gene TRBV2; no reliable D call. The germline CDR1 and CDR2 sequences are SNHLY and FYNNEI. There are 11 residues in the CDR3. Trimming took off 5 bases at V and 0 bases at J, with 1 base between the two ends. The CDR3 loop reads CASSMNTEAFF. Written as DNA, the CDR3 is TGTGCCAGCAGTATGAACACTGAAGCTTTCTTT. The entire variable domain, with the rest obtained from reference TRBV2 and TRBJ1-1, is as follows: EPEVTQTPSHQVTQMGQEVILRCVPISNHLYFYWYRQILGQKVEFLVSFYNNEISEKSEIFDDQFSVERPDGSNFTLKIRSTKLEDSAMYFCASSMNTEAFFGQGTRLTVV.

The chain combines TRBV18 with TRBJ1-3; the D gene is possibly TRBD1 (6 bases). The CDR3 is made up of 16 amino acids. CDR1 and CDR2 (germline): KGHSH, LQKENI. Between the trimmed V and J ends, which lost 1 base and 9 bases, there was a span of 19 bases. The CDR3 spells CASSPRRTESASTIYF. DNA for the CDR3: TGTGCCAGCTCACCACGTCGGACAGAGTCAGCGAGCACCATATATTTT. Based on the CDR3 plus reference TRBV18 and TRBJ1-3, the full variable domain is NAGVMQNPRHLVRRRGQEARLRCSPMKGHSHVYWYRQLPEEGLKFMVYLQKENIIDESGMPKERFSAEFPKEGPSILRIQQVVRGDSAAYFCASSPRRTESASTIYFGEGSWLTVV.

V is TRBV30 and J is TRBJ1-1, with a weak D call TRBD1 (6 bases). The CDR3 totals 14 residues. CDR1 is GTSNPN and CDR2 is SVGIG in the germline V gene (reference sequence). V gave up 5 bases and J gave up 3 bases, with 16 bases separating them. The CDR3 is CAWAEQGQDTEAFF. CDR3 bases: TGTGCCTGGGCCGAGCAGGGGCAGGACACTGAAGCTTTCTTT.

This clone was recorded only once. CDR3 nucleotide sequence: TGTGCCAGTAGTATAGATCTTCGGGGCCACAACTATGGCTACACCTTC. Amino acids: CASSIDLRGHNYGYTF. The chain couples TRBV19 to TRBJ1-2, with D possibly TRBD1 on 5 matching bases. The CDR3 runs 16 residues. Germline lookup yields CDR1 LNHDA and CDR2 SQIVND (reference sequence). V lost 0 bases and J lost 2, with 13 bases in between.

V usage is TRBV30 and J usage is TRBJ2-7, with 8 bases matching TRBD1. This CDR3 region has 14 residues. Germline CDR1 reads GTSNPN; CDR2 reads SVGIG (reference sequence). Unmatched junction bases numbered 4, after V lost 2 bases and J lost 1 base. This CDR3 reads CAWSYTGGSYEQYF. CDR3 bases: TGTGCCTGGAGTTATACAGGGGGGTCCTACGAGCAGTACTTC.

The chain carries TRBV29-1 and TRBJ1-4; D may be TRBD1 (6 bases). In germline, CDR1 is SQVTM, CDR2 ANQGSEA. CDR3 length equals 15 residues. Trimming left V 3 bases short and J 7 bases short, with 18 bases between. The CDR3 region is CSVDAGGRRGEKLFF. CDR3 bases: TGCAGCGTTGATGCCGGGGGGCGGCGTGGTGAAAAACTGTTTTTT.

This chain connects TRBV5-1 to TRBJ2-7, with no clear D. Trimming cost V 3 bases and J 5 bases, with 12 bases left between them. This CDR3 is built from 13 residues. Germline values: CDR1 SGHRS, CDR2 YFSETQ. CDR3 amino acids: CASSSSGSHEQYF. CDR3 coding DNA: TGCGCCAGCAGCTCGTCCGGATCTCACGAGCAGTACTTC.

V gene TRBV28 combines with J gene TRBJ1-5, with D possibly being TRBD1 (5 bases). Germline-derived CDR1 and CDR2 are MDHEN and SYDVKM. The CDR3 contains 16 residues. V was cut by 7 bases and J by 0 bases, with 16 bases left in between. This CDR3 is CASIAPGTSSNQPQHF. CDR3 sequence (DNA): TGTGCCAGCATTGCCCCCGGGACCTCTAGCAATCAGCCCCAGCATTTT.

The rearrangement joins TRBV5-1 to TRBJ1-3; no clear D. With 4 bases removed from V and 0 bases from J, the gap between germline ends came to 11 bases. The CDR3 is 15 residues long. Germline values: CDR1 SGHRS, CDR2 YFSETQ. DNA for the CDR3: TGCGCCAGCAGCCCCGGTGGGGACTCTGGAAACACCATATATTTT. Translated: CASSPGGDSGNTIYF.

This clone occurred once. The J gene is TRBJ1-5, the V gene TRBV6-1; 9 bases align to TRBD1. The CDR3 extends over 17 amino acids. J gave up 0 bases and V 4 bases, and 7 bases lay outside the gene matches. The V gene's germline CDR1 is MNHNS and CDR2 SASEGT. CDR3 coding DNA: TGTGCCAGCAGTGGCGGACAGGGGAGCTATAGCAATCAGCCCCAGCATTTT. It encodes CASSGGQGSYSNQPQHF.

V and J are TRBV30 and TRBJ2-1; 13 bases are a match to TRBD2. The J segment lost 7 bases and the V segment lost 0 bases, leaving 6 bases of the junction unmatched. This CDR3 contains 16 residues. CDR1 is GTSNPN and CDR2 is SVGIG in the germline V gene (reference sequence). CDR3 sequence (DNA): TGTGCCTGGAGTGTTCGTGGACTAGCGGGAGCGAATGAGCAGTTCTTC. Translation: CAWSVRGLAGANEQFF.